The entry below describes one TCR beta chain. As it was prepared, the TCRbeta library received unique molecular identifiers. MiXCR, run by TCRdb on the PCR reads, gives a single entry per CDR3 protein. The sample shows a few hundred thousand distinct CDR3 sequences, about 14% of them seen only once. This record belongs to a study of T-cell reconstitution after alpha-beta-depleted transplantation in children. There are 12 residues in the CDR3. Trimming shortened V by 5 bases and J by 6 bases, and 10 bases separated the two germline ends. Germline V CDR1 and CDR2: SGHTA, FQGTGA. The material sequenced was PBMCs, taken from the stem cell graft. The chain combines TRBV7-3 with TRBJ1-1; D unresolved. This receptor was identified in a human donor who donated a stem cell graft to a child with Fanconi anemia. The CDR3 sequence is CASSLTHSEAFF. The CDR3 nucleotides are TGTGCCAGCAGCCTTACCCACTCTGAAGCTTTCTTT.